Listed here are 29 T cell receptor beta chains from one sample, sequenced in a study of Ad26.COV2.S vaccination and SARS-CoV-2 variants. Stated treatment: some 20 received Ad26.COV2.S at low or high dose, single or two shots; 5 received placebo; per-sample allocation not given. Day 63 following the first vaccine or placebo injection was when the samples were taken. Data came from immunoSEQ multiplex PCR; TCRdb stores just in-frame clones and leaves some out. The sample consists of some 250,000 clones, approximately 90% of them appearing once. Sequences were derived from peripheral blood, sampled in a trial of Ad26.COV2.S vaccine versus placebo. The receptors originated from a person aged 18-60 years who received the Ad26.COV2.S COVID-19 vaccine or a placebo.

This clone was observed a single time. The CDR3 DNA reads as TGTGCCAGCAGTGACGGGATAACGCAGTATTTT. Protein sequence: CASSDGITQYF. V usage is TRBV25-1 and J usage is TRBJ2-3; weak D call: TRBD2 (5 bases). Germline V gene lookup returns CDR1 MGHDK and CDR2 SYGVNS. V was clipped by 3 bases and J by 9 bases, with 7 bases between them. The CDR3 covers 11 residues.

The gene calls are TRBV20-1 and TRBJ2-1; 12 nucleotides agree with TRBD2. In germline, CDR1 is DFQATT, CDR2 SNEGSKA (reference sequence). The trim removed 3 bases at V and 7 bases at J, leaving 7 bases unmatched. The CDR3 runs to 15 residues. The CDR3 is CSASGGLAGQNEQFF. CDR3 nucleotides: TGCAGTGCTAGTGGGGGACTAGCGGGTCAAAATGAGCAGTTCTTC.

This chain uses TRBV28 with TRBJ2-3, with 10 bases fitting TRBD2. This CDR3 comprises 16 residues. The ends lost 4 bases at V and 2 bases at J; junction bases unmatched: 6. CDR1 is MDHEN and CDR2 is SYDVKM in the germline V gene. CDR3 residues: CASSSQLAGHTDTQYF. The CDR3 DNA reads as TGTGCCAGCAGTTCACAACTAGCGGGACACACAGATACGCAGTATTTT.

The CDR3 bases are TGCGCCAGCAGCCCAAAGCCGACAGGGGATAGCACAGATACGCAGTATTTT. It yields the protein CASSPKPTGDSTDTQYF. The chain uses TRBV4-3 and TRBJ2-3, with 8 bases identical to TRBD1. The CDR3 consists of 17 residues. V shed 4 bases, J shed 0 bases, and the junction held 9 bases outside the gene matches. Looked up from germline, CDR1 is LGHNA and CDR2 is YSLEER.

This clone was recorded only once. The chain has TRBV6-6 and TRBJ2-1; 7 bases match TRBD1. The CDR3 is 13 residues long. Germline V gene lookup returns CDR1 MNHNY and CDR2 SVGAGI (reference sequence). V lost 6 bases to trimming and J lost 3 bases; unmatched junction nucleotides: 2. The CDR3 nucleotides read TGTGCCAGCAGCCGGGACAGCTACAATGAGCAGTTCTTC. It yields the protein CASSRDSYNEQFF.

V usage is TRBV14 and J usage is TRBJ2-2; D is perhaps TRBD1 (6 bases). Germline assignment: CDR1 SGHDN and CDR2 FVKESK. Trimming cost V 0 bases and J 3 bases, with 11 bases left between them. The CDR3 totals 16 residues. CDR3 residues: CASSQDSGGHTGELFF. CDR3 DNA: TGTGCCAGCAGCCAAGATTCTGGGGGCCACACCGGGGAGCTGTTTTTT.

V usage is TRBV2 and J usage is TRBJ1-1, with no clear D. V was clipped by 7 bases and J by 1 base, with 7 bases between them. The CDR3 contains 12 residues. Germline V gene sequence: CDR1 SNHLY, CDR2 FYNNEI. The CDR3 DNA reads as TGTGCCAGCACCGAAGAGAACACTGAAGCTTTCTTT. Translation: CASTEENTEAFF.

This rearrangement joins TRBV11-3 to TRBJ2-6; D is unclear. CDR1 is SGHNT, CDR2 YENEEA, per germline. V was pared by 3 bases and J by 1 base, with 7 bases between. The CDR3 is made up of 15 amino acids. The CDR3 nucleotides are TGTGCCAGCAGCTTGGGCAGGTCTGGGGCCAACGTCCTGACTTTC. As protein: CASSLGRSGANVLTF.

This rearrangement joins TRBV9 to TRBJ2-1; D not resolved. The CDR3 has 15 amino acids. The ends were cut back, 4 bases at V and 2 bases at J, with 13 bases in the middle. Germline V lookup: CDR1 SGDLS, CDR2 YYNGEE. DNA of the CDR3: TGTGCCAGCAGCCCCCTAGGGCAGCCCTACAATGAGCAGTTCTTC. Translated: CASSPLGQPYNEQFF.

The rearrangement links TRBV24-1 to TRBJ2-1; maybe TRBD1 (6 bases). The V and J ends lost 3 bases and 4 bases respectively, with 12 bases between them. Germline-derived CDR1 and CDR2 are KGHDR and SFDVKD. This CDR3 has 15 amino acids. For the CDR3, the DNA is TGTGCCACCAGTGATCCAGGGGCCCAATACAATGAGCAGTTCTTC. This gives the protein CATSDPGAQYNEQFF.

This chain links TRBV5-6 with TRBJ2-6; 8 positions match TRBD2. V trimming: 3 bases; J trimming: 2 bases; junction bases outside the gene matches: 10. Germline V CDR1 and CDR2: SGHDT, YYEEEE. This CDR3 has 18 residues. The CDR3 region is CASSYTSGLLPGANVLTF. CDR3 sequence (DNA): TGTGCCAGCAGCTATACTAGCGGACTTTTACCTGGGGCCAACGTCCTGACTTTC.

This chain joins TRBV28 and TRBJ2-1; D might be TRBD2 (6 bases). V gave up 3 bases and J gave up 1 base, with 16 bases separating them. Germline V lookup: CDR1 MDHEN, CDR2 SYDVKM. There are 17 residues in the CDR3. The CDR3 DNA follows: TGTGCCAGCAGTTTCCAATACCCTAGCGTGTCCTACAATGAGCAGTTCTTC. Translating it yields CASSFQYPSVSYNEQFF.

V is TRBV25-1 and J is TRBJ2-7, with 10 bases fitting TRBD1. From germline, CDR1 is MGHDK and CDR2 SYGVNS. The CDR3 covers 13 residues. Losses at the gene ends were 9 bases for V and 3 bases for J; bases not matched to a gene: 5. For the CDR3, the DNA is TGTGCCAGTTCGGGACAGGGGAGCTACGAGCAGTACTTC. Protein: CASSGQGSYEQYF.

The rearrangement uses TRBV28 and TRBJ1-1; D remains ambiguous. Germline CDR1 and CDR2: MDHEN and SYDVKM. Trimming pared 1 base from V and 5 bases from J, leaving 17 bases between. The CDR3 consists of 16 residues. The DNA for the CDR3 is TGTGCCAGCAGTTTATTACAGTGGGAGGGTTTGACTGAAGCTTTCTTT. This encodes CASSLLQWEGLTEAFF.

V usage is TRBV5-1 and J usage is TRBJ2-7; D unclear. CDR3 size: 14 residues. Germline V lookup: CDR1 SGHRS, CDR2 YFSETQ. The germline V and J ends were trimmed by 4 bases and 7 bases, with 18 bases remaining between them. The chain's CDR3 is CASSVELAKREQYF. The CDR3 DNA sequence: TGCGCCAGCAGCGTGGAGCTCGCAAAACGGGAGCAGTACTTC.

The rearrangement joins TRBV5-6 to TRBJ2-5, with 7 nucleotides matching TRBD1. Trimming removed 3 bases from V and 2 bases from J; junction bases left unmatched: 7. Germline V lookup: CDR1 SGHDT, CDR2 YYEEEE. CDR3 length: 15 residues. The CDR3 sequence is CASSSLDRTQETQYF. The CDR3 bases are TGTGCCAGCAGCTCTTTGGACAGGACTCAAGAGACCCAGTACTTC.

V is TRBV6-5 and J is TRBJ2-7; D uncertain. The CDR3 totals 14 residues. The V and J ends lost 2 bases and 5 bases respectively, with 13 bases between them. CDR1 is MNHEY, CDR2 SVGAGI, per germline. The CDR3 here is CASSYEYPGDEQYF. In DNA, the CDR3 is TGTGCCAGCAGTTACGAGTATCCGGGTGACGAGCAGTACTTC.

The chain links TRBV5-1 to TRBJ1-2; the D gene is possibly TRBD1 (5 bases). Trimming left V 0 bases short and J 8 bases short, with 14 bases between. The germline CDR1 and CDR2 sequences are SGHRS and YFSETQ. CDR3 length: 14 residues. CDR3 amino acids: CASSLGPDQGGYTF. In DNA form, the CDR3 reads TGCGCCAGCAGCTTGGGCCCGGATCAGGGCGGCTACACCTTC.

There are a few counts of this clone. The chain joins TRBV6-5 to TRBJ2-2; no reliable D call. The CDR3 has 15 residues. Germline V gene lookup returns CDR1 MNHEY and CDR2 SVGAGI. V lost 2 bases, J lost 2 bases, and 9 bases lay in between. CDR3 protein: CASSYRDPNTGELFF. The DNA for the CDR3 is TGTGCCAGCAGTTACCGAGACCCCAACACCGGGGAGCTGTTTTTT.

The V call is TRBV19, the J call TRBJ2-5; tentative D call: TRBD1 (6 bases). The CDR3 has 16 residues. Germline V gene lookup returns CDR1 LNHDA and CDR2 SQIVND (reference sequence). V was cut by 3 bases and J by 3 bases, with 17 bases left in between. CDR3 in amino acids: CASSISIGGLEETQYF. The CDR3 DNA follows: TGTGCCAGTAGTATTAGTATTGGGGGCCTTGAAGAGACCCAGTACTTC.

CDR3 coding DNA: TGTGCCAGCAGTGAAGCTCCAGGGCACACGAACACTGAAGCTTTCTTT. This sequence encodes CASSEAPGHTNTEAFF. The chain uses TRBV2 and TRBJ1-1; TRBD1 is a possible D gene (5 bases). Looked up from germline, CDR1 is SNHLY and CDR2 is FYNNEI. The CDR3 extends over 16 amino acids. V lost 0 bases and J lost 1, with 12 bases in between.

CDR3 residues: CASRGDRSPYGYTF. For the CDR3, the DNA is TGTGCCAGCAGGGGGGACAGGAGTCCATATGGCTACACCTTC. This chain joins TRBV6-4 and TRBJ1-2, with 8 bases fitting TRBD1. V dropped 6 bases and J dropped 5; count of bases not matched to a gene: 8. CDR1 is MRHNA and CDR2 is SNTAGT in the germline V gene. The CDR3 is 14 amino acids.

The sample holds many counts of this clone. The chain couples TRBV6-2 or TRBV6-3 to TRBJ2-7, with D tentatively TRBD1 or TRBD2 (6 bases each). Germline lookup yields CDR1 MNHEY and CDR2 SVGEGT. CDR3 length equals 16 residues. The V gene lost 2 bases and the J gene lost 2 bases, with 16 bases spanning the gap. The CDR3 DNA is TGTGCCAGCAGTTACGGGGGGCGACAGGAGCCCTACGAGCAGTACTTC. Translated, it gives CASSYGGRQEPYEQYF.

The chain recombines TRBV28 with TRBJ2-2; possibly TRBD1 for D (5 bases). V lost 8 bases and J 6 bases, leaving 16 bases between the germline ends. This CDR3 comprises 14 residues. Germline assignment: CDR1 MDHEN and CDR2 SYDVKM. CDR3 region: CASAQTVMPGELFF. In nucleotides, the CDR3 is TGTGCCAGCGCTCAGACAGTTATGCCCGGGGAGCTGTTTTTT.

V usage is TRBV7-2 and J usage is TRBJ1-2; TRBD1 aligns across 7 bases. The ends lost 5 bases at V and 3 bases at J; junction bases unmatched: 3. Germline V gene data show CDR1 as SGHTA and CDR2 as FQGNSA. This CDR3 comprises 13 residues. The CDR3 sequence is CASSHGQDYGYTF. The CDR3 DNA follows: TGTGCCAGCAGCCATGGACAGGACTATGGCTACACCTTC.

V usage is TRBV5-4 and J usage is TRBJ2-5; TRBD1 aligns across 10 bases. Losses at the gene ends were 3 bases for V and 6 bases for J; bases not matched to a gene: 5. Germline values: CDR1 SGHNT, CDR2 YYREEE (reference sequence). CDR3 length equals 14 residues. CDR3 coding DNA: TGTGCCAGCAGCTCGACAGGGGGCGCAAAGACCCAGTACTTC. Translating it yields CASSSTGGAKTQYF.

This clone showed up just once. The chain carries TRBV28 and TRBJ2-7; 7 bases line up with TRBD1. CDR3 length: 15 residues. Looked up from germline, CDR1 is MDHEN and CDR2 is SYDVKM. Trimming at V came to 11 bases and at J to 1 base, leaving 14 bases not matched to a gene. The chain's CDR3 is CAWGKRGPRSYEQYF. The CDR3 bases are TGTGCCTGGGGTAAAAGGGGGCCCCGATCCTACGAGCAGTACTTC.

The chain joins TRBV24-1 to TRBJ2-6, with 10 bases fitting TRBD1. Germline-derived CDR1 and CDR2 are KGHDR and SFDVKD. This CDR3 region has 16 residues. With 9 bases clipped from V and 2 bases from J, the junction kept 6 bases outside the gene matches. The CDR3 spells CATGSDRGPGANVLTF. CDR3 nucleotides: TGTGCCACCGGTTCTGACAGGGGGCCTGGGGCCAACGTCCTGACTTTC.

V is TRBV27 and J is TRBJ1-5; TRBD1 matches 10 bases. The CDR3 spans 15 residues. Germline CDR1 reads MNHEY; CDR2 reads SMNVEV (reference sequence). The trim removed 7 bases at V and 0 bases at J, leaving 3 bases unmatched. The CDR3, as DNA: TGTGCCAGCAAGGACAGGGGGGTTAGCAATCAGCCCCAGCATTTT. It codes for CASKDRGVSNQPQHF.